This TCR beta chain comes out of a study of T cells after yellow fever vaccination. Across the whole study: Fractions low in cell number were prepared with SMART-Seq v4 Ultra Low Input.

With respect to this clonotype: The antigen remains undetermined.

Germline values: CDR1 DFQATT, CDR2 SNEGSKA (reference sequence). The CDR3 sequence is 14 residues long. V was cut by 5 bases and J by 4 bases, with 12 bases left in between. General study results and limits: The study noted that FACS-sorted repertoires could contain abundant clonotypes contaminating from the bulk population. At 95% to 98% for CD4 and approximately 89% for CD8, most primary-vaccination clones showed up again after the booster. A small share of clonotypes appeared in both CD4 and CD8 compartments.

MiXCR, run by TCRdb on the 5' RACE reads, gives a single entry per CDR3 protein. The repertoire holds some 390,000 distinct CDR3 sequences, with about 19% as singletons. This sample comprised PBMCs, obtained before the yellow fever booster vaccination. The sequence was collected from a man aged 18 to 29 who received the YFV17D yellow fever vaccine. V gene TRBV20-1 combines with J gene TRBJ1-6, with a tentative D call TRBD1 (5 bases). CDR3 nucleotides: TGCAGTGCTCTCCACGGGGGGTATAATTCACCCCTCCACTTT. It translates to CSALHGGYNSPLHF.